The clone carrying this TCR beta chain has only a few counts. Its matching antigen is unknown. The sample is drawn from a study of post-analysis software for immune sequencing data. Study summary: Patients had relapsing-remitting, secondary progressive or progressive-relapsing multiple sclerosis; some lacked subtype. Study-wide results and caveats: Elevated frequency relative to controls characterized a handful of TRBV segments in patients, TRBV5-6, TRBV5-1 and TRBV20-1 among them. Significantly lower normalized Chao1 diversity was found in patients with multiple sclerosis relative to controls. F-measure co-clustering was strong for batch-matched samples.

Included in the TCR beta cDNA libraries were unique molecular identifiers. Input amounts of about 0.95 to 10 million T cells were used. These gave roughly 0.5 million cDNA molecules, so each molecule approximated one T cell. TCRdb redid the calling of the PCR reads with MiXCR, one entry per CDR3 protein. Here the sample spans about 540,000 distinct CDR3 sequences, roughly 34% being singletons. Trimming cost V 0 bases and J 5 bases, with 11 bases left between them. Germline CDR1 reads LNHNV; CDR2 reads YYDKDF (reference sequence). This CDR3 is built from 16 residues. The V gene is TRBV15, the J gene TRBJ1-6, with a weak D call TRBD1 (5 bases). What was sequenced was blood. The source is a girl under 18 with multiple sclerosis. The CDR3 DNA follows: TGTGCCACCAGCAGAGACTCGGGGCCGAATAATTCACCCCTCCACTTT. Translating gives CATSRDSGPNNSPLHF.